This entry describes one T cell receptor (beta chain). This clonotype was recorded a few times. The clone's antigen remains unknown. No much larger clone is present one base from it, and per-base qualities are unavailable. Read against the paper, the sample's treatment or condition label means: live attenuated yellow fever vaccine strain. PBMCs were isolated from peripheral blood using a standard Ficoll-Paque protocol. Dynabeads CD4 and CD8 positive selection kits were used to isolate the CD4 and CD8 T-cell fractions. RNA was extracted with TriZol from bulk PBMCs, CD4 and CD8 fractions, and dextramer-positive and dextramer-negative fractions. This specimen comes from a study of T cells after yellow fever vaccination (dated by TCRdb to between 2019 and 2020). Study-wide context: The SMART-Seq v4 Ultra Low Input RNA kit was used to prepare libraries from fractions with low cell numbers. The cohort comprised two healthy male donors, one aged 18 to 29 and one aged 30 to 40 years. Bulk PBMC replicates and cell subsets were isolated from blood drawn at multiple timepoints before and after both primary and secondary immunization. To track T-cell clones before and after primary and booster YFV17D yellow fever vaccination, bulk TCR alpha and beta repertoires were sequenced longitudinally.

Including cysteine and phenylalanine, the CDR3 has 13 amino acids. The only DNA kept is the CDR3, 39 bases in frame from the first base. V was cut back by 2 bases and J by 3 bases, leaving a gap of 6 bases between them. For CDR1 and CDR2, the germline V gene (reference sequence) lists SGHNT and YYREEE. TCR cDNA was synthesized by 5'RACE template switching, through which a universal primer site and unique molecular identifiers were introduced. cDNA synthesis was primed from both the TCR alpha and TCR beta constant segments. Library amplification used two PCR steps, and the second PCR step added sample barcodes and sequencing adapters. Sequencing of libraries was done on Illumina HiSeq 2500 (2x100 bp) or NovaSeq (2x150 bp). Per the original workflow: MIGEC handled demultiplexing of reads and collapsing into UMI consensus sequences, while MiXCR performed V(D)J alignment. Vaccine-responding clonotypes were identified with edgeR using replicate PBMC samples, with FDR below 0.01 and a log2 fold change above 5 up to day 15 being required. CD4 or CD8 identity was assigned to each bulk clonotype according to whether the clonotype was present at higher abundance in the sequenced CD4 repertoire or the sequenced CD8 repertoire. TCRdb cleaned the public reads at Q25 with fastp, built clones with MiXCR and kept in-frame beta chains. Duplicate CDR3 protein sequences are folded into a single record with the most common DNA and genes. The V and J calls were not made by the authors but by TCRdb's processing. For this sample there are 200,000 to 300,000 distinct CDR3 sequences; roughly 6.2% appear just once. Around 1.1% of the sample is taken by the ten largest.

The full study reports these points: A small share of clonotypes occurred in both CD4 and CD8 compartments, likely arising from convergent recombination. Most clones expanded after primary vaccination (roughly 96% of CD4 and roughly 90% of CD8) were re-detected after the booster, suggesting that broad memory maintenance occurred. The secondary T-cell response was weaker than the primary response but faster, peaking on day 5 instead of day 15. Because only two donors were included in the study, the extent to which the findings can be generalized is limited. Computational filtering was required because FACS-sorted repertoires could contain abundant contaminating clonotypes from the bulk population.

The rearranged chain carries TRBV5-4 and TRBJ2-1, with the D gene not clear enough to name. This receptor was identified in a man aged 30-40 years who received the YFV17D yellow fever vaccine. The material was CD4+ T cells sorted from PBMCs, obtained on the day of the yellow fever booster vaccination. The CDR3 protein is CASSLMDYNEQFF. The nucleotide sequence is given as TGTGCCAGCAGCTTAATGGACTACAATGAGCAGTTCTTC. With all but the CDR3 taken from the reference TRBV5-4 and TRBJ2-1 genes, the full variable domain is: ETGVTQSPTHLIKTRGQQVTLRCSSQSGHNTVSWYQQALGQGPQFIFQYYREEENGRGNFPPRFSGLQFPNYSSELNVNALELDDSALYLCASSLMDYNEQFFGPGTRLTVL.